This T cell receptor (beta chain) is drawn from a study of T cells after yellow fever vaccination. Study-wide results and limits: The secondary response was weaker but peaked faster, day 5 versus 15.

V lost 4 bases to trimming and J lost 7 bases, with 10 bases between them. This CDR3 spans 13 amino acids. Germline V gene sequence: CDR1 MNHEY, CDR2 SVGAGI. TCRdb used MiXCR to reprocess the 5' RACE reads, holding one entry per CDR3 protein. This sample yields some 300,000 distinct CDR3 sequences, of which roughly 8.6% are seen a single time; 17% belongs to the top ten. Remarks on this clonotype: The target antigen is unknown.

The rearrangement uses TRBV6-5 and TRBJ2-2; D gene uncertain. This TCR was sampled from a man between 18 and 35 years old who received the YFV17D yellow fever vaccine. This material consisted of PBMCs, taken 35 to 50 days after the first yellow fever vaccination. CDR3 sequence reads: CASSSQTGGELFF. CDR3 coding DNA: TGTGCCAGCAGTTCCCAGACGGGCGGGGAGCTGTTTTTT.